The clone carrying this T cell receptor (beta chain) was seen a handful of times. The V and J ends lost 6 bases and 0 bases respectively, with 12 bases between them. The length of the CDR3 is 14 residues. Germline values: CDR1 SGHRS, CDR2 YFSETQ. In the study's own analysis: The authors estimated nucleated cell counts from reference gene primer amplification. Clones were sequenced by immunoSEQ multiplex PCR, and TCRdb holds only the in-frame ones, with some missing. The DNA gave D and trimming, while V, J and clone size come from that table. The profile covers about 220,000 clones, with more than 70% appearing a single time and approximately 3.8% taken by the ten largest. These data come from a study of blood T cell repertoires in COVID-19. At the level of the study: PBMCs, B-cell-depleted T cells, or T cells were the source of the cDNA or gDNA that made up the material.

The origin of this receptor is a woman older than 75 with acute or convalescent COVID-19. The chain carries TRBV5-1 and TRBJ1-2; D might be TRBD1 (5 bases). Sequencing was performed on peripheral blood. This chain's CDR3 is CASTPDTANYGYTF. The CDR3 region has the DNA TGCGCCAGCACCCCGGACACAGCTAACTATGGCTACACCTTC.